These 12 T cell receptor beta chains were sequenced from one sample in a study of human T cells and chemical hapten exposure. MiXCR, applied by TCRdb to the RACE reads, yields one record per CDR3 protein. Of nearly 95,000 distinct CDR3 sequences listed, 9.5% to 11% are singletons. Stated time point: patch test 2, 6 weeks after DPC sensitization. Treatment here: therapeutic diphenylcyclopropenone sensitization with weekly scalp DPC. The sequences come from whole blood, collected in connection with sensitization to the hapten diphenylcyclopropenone (DPC). The receptors were sampled from a man aged 40-50 years with alopecia areata. Some clones in this sample may be carry-over from other donors' samples.

This rearrangement joins TRBV20-1 to TRBJ2-3; D is possibly TRBD1 (5 bases). Trimming stripped 4 bases from V and 4 bases from J, with 18 bases between. The CDR3 has 15 amino acids. Germline CDR1 is DFQATT and CDR2 is SNEGSKA (reference sequence). The CDR3 DNA reads TGCAGTGCTATACGACCCTTAGGGGTCGCAGATACGCAGTATTTT. The encoded protein is CSAIRPLGVADTQYF.

The chain uses TRBV29-1 and TRBJ2-7; TRBD1 matches at 7 bases. The CDR3 is 14 residues long. Looked up from germline, CDR1 is SQVTM and CDR2 is ANQGSEA. V lost 3 bases, J lost 4 bases, and 9 bases stayed unmatched. The CDR3 DNA reads as TGCAGCGTTGACGATGGTAAGGGGGCATACGAGCAGTACGTC. Translated: CSVDDGKGAYEQYV.

V is TRBV19 and J is TRBJ2-3, with a tentative D call TRBD2 (5 bases). Germline-derived CDR1 and CDR2 are LNHDA and SQIVND (reference sequence). The germline V and J ends were trimmed by 3 bases and 6 bases, with 10 bases remaining between them. This CDR3 comprises 13 residues. Here the CDR3 DNA reads TGTGCCAGTAGTATGAGTGTAGCGGATACGCAGTATTTT. It is translated as CASSMSVADTQYF.

This clonotype appeared a single time. This CDR3 reads CASSLDGGNAGDEQYF. CDR3 in DNA: TGCGCCAGCAGCTTGGATGGGGGGAATGCAGGGGACGAGCAGTACTTC. The chain recombines TRBV5-1 with TRBJ2-7; the D call may be TRBD1 or TRBD2 (6 bases each). CDR1 is SGHRS and CDR2 is YFSETQ in the germline V gene. Trimming took 0 bases from V and 5 from J, leaving 18 bases between them. The CDR3 covers 16 residues. Full variable domain (outside the CDR3, taken from reference TRBV5-1 and TRBJ2-7): KAGVTQTPRYLIKTRGQQVTLSCSPISGHRSVSWYQQTPGQGLQFLFEYFSETQRNKGNFPGRFSGRQFSNSRSEMNVSTLELGDSALYLCASSLDGGNAGDEQYFGPGTRLTVT.

For this clonotype: This may be a read error, as it is one base from a much larger clone. CDR3 amino acids: CCAERDRTTYEQYF. CDR3 DNA sequence: TGCTGTGCCGAACGGGACAGGACAACCTACGAGCAGTACTTC. The V gene is TRBV20-1, the J gene TRBJ2-7, with 8 bases aligning to TRBD1. CDR1 and CDR2 from the germline V gene are DFQATT and SNEGSKA (reference sequence). This CDR3 has 14 amino acids.

This clonotype was recorded once. This sequence joins TRBV12-3 or TRBV12-4 and TRBJ2-6; D is perhaps TRBD1 (5 bases). This CDR3 is built from 16 residues. The V end lost 3 bases, the J end lost 2 bases, and 11 bases lay between the germline ends. The CDR3 DNA follows: TGTGCCAGCAGTTTGGTGTCCAGGGCTGGGGCCAACGTCCTGACTTTC. Protein sequence: CASSLVSRAGANVLTF.

This clonotype was counted only a few times. V gene TRBV20-1 combines with J gene TRBJ2-4, with D tentatively TRBD1 (5 bases). The CDR3 covers 11 residues. The V gene's germline CDR1 is DFQATT and CDR2 SNEGSKA (reference sequence). V lost 7 bases, J lost 7 bases, and 11 bases lay in between. The CDR3 is CSVRRQNIQYF. In DNA form, the CDR3 reads TGCAGTGTTCGTAGACAGAACATTCAGTACTTC.

In DNA form, the CDR3 reads TGTGCCAGCAGTCCCCGACCGGGACTAGCGGCCAATGAGCAGTTCTTC. Residues: CASSPRPGLAANEQFF. The V call is TRBV6-2 or TRBV6-3, the J call TRBJ2-1, with TRBD2 matching 11 bases. The CDR3 has 16 amino acids. V was pared by 5 bases and J by 6 bases, with 9 bases of the junction left unmatched. Germline CDR1 reads MNHEY; CDR2 reads SVGEGT.

The chain carries TRBV13 and TRBJ1-6; D not resolved. Germline V CDR1 and CDR2: PRHDT, FYEKMQ (reference sequence). V was clipped by 8 bases and J by 10 bases, with 21 bases between them. The CDR3 totals 15 residues. The DNA of the CDR3 is TGTGCCAGCCATAACCGGGCCCCACTCGGCTCACCCCTCCACTTT. This encodes CASHNRAPLGSPLHF. The whole variable domain, remainder taken from reference TRBV13 and TRBJ1-6, is AAGVIQSPRHLIKEKRETATLKCYPIPRHDTVYWYQQGPGQDPQFLISFYEKMQSDKGSIPDRFSAQQFSDYHSELNMSSLELGDSALYFCASHNRAPLGSPLHFGNGTRLTVT.

In its sample, this clonotype was seen many times. The V gene is TRBV29-1, the J gene TRBJ2-3, with 10 bases fitting TRBD2. Per germline, CDR1 SQVTM and CDR2 ANQGSEA. With 1 base clipped from V and 6 bases from J, the junction kept 7 bases outside the gene matches. The CDR3 runs to 15 residues. CDR3 DNA sequence: TGCAGCGTTGAAGGGCTAGCGGGAGCTCGGGATACGCAGTATTTT. Its translation is CSVEGLAGARDTQYF.

The chain links TRBV28 to TRBJ2-5; possible D gene TRBD2, 5 bases. The V gene lost 5 bases and the J gene lost 1 base, with 17 bases spanning the gap. Germline CDR1 is MDHEN and CDR2 is SYDVKM. The CDR3 extends over 16 amino acids. The CDR3 reads CASSPTGGRIQETQYF. The DNA of the CDR3 is TGTGCCAGCAGTCCGACCGGAGGAAGAATCCAAGAGACCCAGTACTTC.

This sequence joins TRBV28 and TRBJ2-7, with D perhaps matching TRBD1 or TRBD2 (6 bases each). The CDR3 is made up of 17 amino acids. Germline CDR1 reads MDHEN; CDR2 reads SYDVKM. The V and J ends lost 4 bases and 0 bases respectively, with 19 bases between them. CDR3: CASSSLTGGTSSYEQYF. In nucleotides, the CDR3 is TGTGCCAGCAGTTCCCTAACTGGGGGGACAAGCTCCTACGAGCAGTACTTC.